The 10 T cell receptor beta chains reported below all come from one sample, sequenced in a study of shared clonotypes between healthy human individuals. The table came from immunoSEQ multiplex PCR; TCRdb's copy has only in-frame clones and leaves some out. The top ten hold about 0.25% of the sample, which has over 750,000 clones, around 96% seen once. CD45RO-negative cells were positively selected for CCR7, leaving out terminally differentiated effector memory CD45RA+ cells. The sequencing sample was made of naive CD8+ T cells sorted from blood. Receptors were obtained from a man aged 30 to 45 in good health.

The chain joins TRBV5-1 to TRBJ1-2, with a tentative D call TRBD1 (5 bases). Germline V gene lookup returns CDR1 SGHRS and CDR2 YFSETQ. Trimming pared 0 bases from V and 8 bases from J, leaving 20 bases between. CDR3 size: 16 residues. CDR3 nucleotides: TGCGCCAGCAGCTTGGGTTTAGGGATCGCAGGGCGAGGCTACACCTTC. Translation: CASSLGLGIAGRGYTF.

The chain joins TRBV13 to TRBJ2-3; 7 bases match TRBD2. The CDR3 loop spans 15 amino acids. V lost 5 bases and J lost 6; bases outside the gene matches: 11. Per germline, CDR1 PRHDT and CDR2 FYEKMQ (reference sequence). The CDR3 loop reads CASSRRTSSLDTQYF. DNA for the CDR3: TGTGCCAGCAGCCGGAGGACTAGTTCCTTGGATACGCAGTATTTT.

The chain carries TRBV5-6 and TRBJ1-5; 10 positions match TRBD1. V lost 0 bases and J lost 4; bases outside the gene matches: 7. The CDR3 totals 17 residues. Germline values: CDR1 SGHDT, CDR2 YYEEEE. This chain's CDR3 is CASSLGTGGTVNQPQHF. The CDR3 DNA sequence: TGTGCCAGCAGCTTGGGGACAGGGGGAACGGTAAATCAGCCCCAGCATTTT.

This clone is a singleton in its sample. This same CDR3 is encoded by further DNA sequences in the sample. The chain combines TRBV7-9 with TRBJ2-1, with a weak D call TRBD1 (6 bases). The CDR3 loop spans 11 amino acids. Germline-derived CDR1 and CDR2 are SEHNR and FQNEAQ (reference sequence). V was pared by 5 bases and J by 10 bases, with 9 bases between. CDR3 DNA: TGTGCCAGCAGCCTGGGGACAGAGCAGTTCTTC. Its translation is CASSLGTEQFF. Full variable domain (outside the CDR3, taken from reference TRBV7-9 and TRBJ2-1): DTGVSQNPRHKITKRGQNVTFRCDPISEHNRLYWYRQTLGQGPEFLTYFQNEAQLEKSRLLSDRFSAERPKGSFSTLEIQRTEQGDSAMYLCASSLGTEQFFGPGTRLTVL.

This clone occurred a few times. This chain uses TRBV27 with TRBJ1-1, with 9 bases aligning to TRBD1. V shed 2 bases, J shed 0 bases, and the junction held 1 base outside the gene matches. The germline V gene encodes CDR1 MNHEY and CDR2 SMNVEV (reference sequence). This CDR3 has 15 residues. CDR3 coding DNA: TGTGCCAGCAGTTTAGGGACAGGGATGAACACTGAAGCTTTCTTT. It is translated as CASSLGTGMNTEAFF.

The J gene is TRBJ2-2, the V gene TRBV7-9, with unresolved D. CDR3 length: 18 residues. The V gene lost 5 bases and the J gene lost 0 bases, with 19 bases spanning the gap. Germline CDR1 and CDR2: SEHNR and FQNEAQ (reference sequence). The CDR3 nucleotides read TGTGCCAGCAGCCCACGAGAAGTGGGGTATCCGAACACCGGGGAGCTGTTTTTT. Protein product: CASSPREVGYPNTGELFF.

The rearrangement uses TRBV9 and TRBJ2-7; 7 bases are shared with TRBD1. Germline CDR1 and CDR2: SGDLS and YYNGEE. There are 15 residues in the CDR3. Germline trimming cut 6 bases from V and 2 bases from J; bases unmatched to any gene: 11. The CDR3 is CASTAGTGVPYEQYF. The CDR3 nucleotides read TGTGCCAGCACCGCCGGAACAGGGGTACCCTACGAGCAGTACTTC. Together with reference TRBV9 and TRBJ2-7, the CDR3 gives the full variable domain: DSGVTQTPKHLITATGQRVTLRCSPRSGDLSVYWYQQSLDQGLQFLIQYYNGEERAKGNILERFSAQQFPDLHSELNLSSLELGDSALYFCASTAGTGVPYEQYFGPGTRLTVT.

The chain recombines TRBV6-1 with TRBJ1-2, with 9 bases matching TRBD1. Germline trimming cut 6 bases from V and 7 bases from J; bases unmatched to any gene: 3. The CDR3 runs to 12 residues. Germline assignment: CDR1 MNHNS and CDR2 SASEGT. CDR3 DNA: TGTGCCAGCAGACAGGGGGCATCTGGCTACACCTTC. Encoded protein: CASRQGASGYTF.

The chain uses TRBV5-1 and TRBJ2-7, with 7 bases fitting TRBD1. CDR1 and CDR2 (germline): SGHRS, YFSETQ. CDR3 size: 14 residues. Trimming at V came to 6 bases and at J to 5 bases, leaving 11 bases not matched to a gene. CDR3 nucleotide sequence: TGCGCCAGCAAAAACGAGGGGGCATCTGACGAGCAGTACTTC. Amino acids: CASKNEGASDEQYF.

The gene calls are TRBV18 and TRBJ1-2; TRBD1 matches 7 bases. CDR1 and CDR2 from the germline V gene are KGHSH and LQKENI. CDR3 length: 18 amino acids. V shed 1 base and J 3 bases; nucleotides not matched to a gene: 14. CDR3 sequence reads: CASSPLFAKGAQDYGYTF. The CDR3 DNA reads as TGTGCCAGCTCACCACTATTTGCAAAGGGGGCGCAGGACTATGGCTACACCTTC.